This T cell receptor (beta chain) came from a study of T cells in Graves' hyperthyroidism and ophthalmopathy. Only a few counts were recorded for this clonotype. TCR beta CDR3 regions were amplified from RNA. RT-PCR in the first round (using the HTBI primer set) targeted the TCR CDR3. TCRdb re-called the multiplex PCR reads with MiXCR, one entry per CDR3 protein. The sample contains about 600,000 distinct CDR3 sequences, 14% of which appear only once. The cohort's ophthalmopathy patients, a group with duration under 3 months, had a Clinical Activity Score of at least 3 and a NOSPECS grade of at least 4. Each 10 ml fresh peripheral blood draw supplied the PBMCs. Germline assignment: CDR1 LNHDA and CDR2 SQIVND (reference sequence). The CDR3 is 16 residues long. V was pared by 4 bases and J by 4 bases, with 5 bases of the junction left unmatched.

The sequenced sample consisted of blood. The rearrangement joins TRBV19 to TRBJ1-6, with TRBD1 matching over 9 bases. The source of this sequence is a woman between 50 and 59 years old with Graves' ophthalmopathy. The CDR3 nucleotides are TGTGCCAGTAGTACGGGACAGGGAAATTATAATTCACCCCTCCACTTT. Its protein is CASSTGQGNYNSPLHF.